The sequence of this T cell receptor (beta chain) was determined in a study of control samples from healthy donors and cancer patients. This CDR3 is 15 amino acids long. V was clipped by 3 bases and J by 7 bases; unmatched bases: 8. Germline lookup yields CDR1 SGHTA and CDR2 FQGNSA. This table comes from immunoSEQ multiplex PCR, and its TCRdb copy is limited to in-frame clones, with some not included. This table has roughly 220,000 clones, about 95% appearing once. Sequencing was carried out using blood. The TCR was taken from a man aged 45-60 years in good health. The chain is built from TRBV7-2 and TRBJ1-5; 8 bases agree with TRBD1. As DNA, the CDR3 is TGTGCCAGCAGCTTGGCCAACAGGGGGGAACAGCCCCAGCATTTT. Encoded protein: CASSLANRGEQPQHF.